This T cell receptor beta chain comes out of a study of PD-L1 blockade in urothelial cancer. The sample holds one count of this clone. Germline CDR1 is MGHRA and CDR2 is YSYEKL. Unmatched junction bases numbered 8, after V lost 4 bases and J lost 7 bases. The CDR3 is 15 amino acids. Here immunoSEQ multiplex PCR was the method, and the copy in TCRdb shows in-frame clones only, minus some. Of roughly 62,000 clones detected, about 80% appear once; the ten largest clones hold approximately 4%. The V and J genes are TRBV4-1 and TRBJ2-7; 12 bases align to TRBD1. Here the sequenced sample was PBMCs, taken around atezolizumab (anti-PD-L1) treatment. The clonotype was recovered from a man aged 65-85 years with urothelial cancer. Here the CDR3 reads CASSPGQGALYEQYF. The CDR3 DNA follows: TGCGCCAGCAGCCCGGGACAGGGGGCTTTGTATGAGCAGTACTTC.